This is a list of T cell receptor beta chains from one sample in a study of T cell responses to AZD1222 COVID-19 vaccine. Profiled with immunoSEQ multiplex PCR; TCRdb holds only in-frame clones, not every one. The sample yields roughly 150,000 clones, more than 70% seen once. The sequencing here drew on peripheral blood, taken on day 0 of AZD1222 vaccination. These receptors all come from an adult in good health. Both conserved end residues are part of each CDR3. A D gene is named only where the DNA matches it firmly. Clone size, where shown, is once, few, many, or a class for clones that have expanded.

J: TRBJ1-1
V: TRBV5-1
size: once
D: -
DNA: TGCGCCAGCGGCCAAGGGAACACTGAAGCTTTCTTT
CDR3: CASGQGNTEAFF

J: TRBJ2-7
V: TRBV27
size: -
D: TRBD2
DNA: TGTGCCAGCAGTTTCTCGGCGACCGGGACTAGCTACGAGCAGTACTTC
CDR3: CASSFSATGTSYEQYF

J: TRBJ2-5
V: TRBV25-1
size: -
D: TRBD1
DNA: TGTGCCAGCAACACAGGGGCCGAGACCCAGTACTTC
CDR3: CASNTGAETQYF

J: TRBJ2-1
V: TRBV7-8
size: once
D: -
DNA: TGTGCCAGCAGCTCGACGTCGACCCTCTCCTACAATGAGCAGTTCTTC
CDR3: CASSSTSTLSYNEQFF

J: TRBJ1-5
V: TRBV27
size: -
D: -
DNA: TGTGCCAGCAGTTCGACTCCAGATCAGCCCCAGCATTTT
CDR3: CASSSTPDQPQHF

J: TRBJ2-3
V: TRBV5-1
size: -
D: -
DNA: TGCGCCAGCAGCCCTGGACCCGGACCAGATACGCAGTATTTT
CDR3: CASSPGPGPDTQYF

J: TRBJ1-3
V: TRBV13
size: -
D: -
DNA: TGTGCCAGCAGCTTTGGAGGAGGAGGAAACACCATATATTTT
CDR3: CASSFGGGGNTIYF

J: TRBJ2-7
V: TRBV6-5
size: -
D: -
DNA: TGTGCCAGCAGTCCCGGTTGGGGGAGAGGCGAGCAGTACTTC
CDR3: CASSPGWGRGEQYF

J: TRBJ1-1
V: TRBV25-1
size: few
D: -
DNA: TGTGCCAGCAGCACCCAAATAGGGGTGCACACTGAAGCTTTCTTT
CDR3: CASSTQIGVHTEAFF

J: TRBJ1-4
V: TRBV15
size: -
D: -
DNA: TGTGCCACCAGCCCCCCAGGGCAGCAATTTCCGTTTGAAAAACTGTTTTTT
CDR3: CATSPPGQQFPFEKLFF

J: TRBJ2-5
V: TRBV12-3/TRBV12-4
size: -
D: -
DNA: TGTGCCAGCAGTTTAGAAGGGACCCAGTACTTC
CDR3: CASSLEGTQYF

J: TRBJ2-5
V: TRBV5-5
size: -
D: TRBD1
DNA: TGTGCCAGCAGCTCGGGACAGGCCCTGGTCCAAGAGACCCAGTACTTC
CDR3: CASSSGQALVQETQYF

J: TRBJ1-4
V: TRBV12-3/TRBV12-4
size: -
D: -
DNA: TGTGCCAGCAGTCTGGGACTTTATAGGCTGTTTTTT
CDR3: CASSLGLYRLFF

J: TRBJ1-1
V: TRBV6-2/TRBV6-3
size: -
D: TRBD1
DNA: TGTGCCAGCAGACCTACAGGGGGGAGGCCTGAAGCTTTCTTT
CDR3: CASRPTGGRPEAFF

J: TRBJ2-7
V: TRBV6-5
size: -
D: -
DNA: TGTGCCAGCAGTAAAACAGCCTACGAGCAGTACTTC
CDR3: CASSKTAYEQYF

J: TRBJ2-1
V: TRBV6-5
size: -
D: -
DNA: TGTGCCAGCAGAAAGGACTCGTCTCAGGCGAATGAGCAGTTCTTC
CDR3: CASRKDSSQANEQFF

J: TRBJ2-3
V: TRBV7-2
size: -
D: -
DNA: TGTGCCAGCAGCTTTTCTTCACCCAGCCAGTATTTT
CDR3: CASSFSSPSQYF

J: TRBJ1-4
V: TRBV11-2
size: -
D: -
DNA: TGTGCCAGCAGCTCAGAGGGGGGTGCAACTAATGAAAAACTGTTTTTT
CDR3: CASSSEGGATNEKLFF

J: TRBJ2-3
V: TRBV19
size: -
D: -
DNA: TGTGCCAGTAGTATCAGGACGGGGGATACGCAGTATTTT
CDR3: CASSIRTGDTQYF

J: TRBJ2-1
V: TRBV19
size: -
D: TRBD1
DNA: TGTGCCACCCAGGGACAGGGGCCTCTGTATCTCCTGAACAATGAGCAGTTCTTC
CDR3: CATQGQGPLYLLNNEQFF

J: TRBJ1-6
V: TRBV4-3
size: -
D: -
DNA: TGCGCCAGCAGCCCTATACAGGATTCACCCCTCCACTTT
CDR3: CASSPIQDSPLHF

J: TRBJ2-1
V: TRBV7-2
size: -
D: TRBD2
DNA: TGTGCCAGCAGCCTCAGCGGGAGCTCCTACAATGAGCAGTTCTTC
CDR3: CASSLSGSSYNEQFF

J: TRBJ1-4
V: TRBV15
size: -
D: TRBD1
DNA: TGTGCCACCAGCAGATTAATAACAGGGGGGCCTAATGAAAAACTGTTTTTT
CDR3: CATSRLITGGPNEKLFF

J: TRBJ1-1
V: TRBV15
size: -
D: -
DNA: TGTGCCACCAGCAGACAGGGTAGGAACACTGAAGCTTTCTTT
CDR3: CATSRQGRNTEAFF

J: TRBJ2-7
V: TRBV28
size: -
D: -
DNA: TGTGCCAGCACGGGCAGGGGTTCTGGCGAGCAGTACTTC
CDR3: CASTGRGSGEQYF

J: TRBJ2-3
V: TRBV7-2
size: once
D: -
DNA: TGTGCCAGCAGCTCCATAAGGGCGCCACGCACAGATACGCAGTATTTT
CDR3: CASSSIRAPRTDTQYF

J: TRBJ2-2
V: TRBV10-3
size: -
D: TRBD2
DNA: TGTGCCATCACTCAAGCGGGAGGGAACACCGGGGAGCTGTTTTTT
CDR3: CAITQAGGNTGELFF

J: TRBJ1-3
V: TRBV6-5
size: -
D: -
DNA: TGTGCCAGCAGATTAGACACCCTCTCTGGAAACACCATATATTTT
CDR3: CASRLDTLSGNTIYF

J: TRBJ1-2
V: TRBV7-9
size: -
D: -
DNA: TGTGCCAGCAGCTCGACTAGGAACTATGGCTACACCTTC
CDR3: CASSSTRNYGYTF

J: TRBJ2-7
V: TRBV28
size: -
D: -
DNA: TGTGCCAGCAGTTTCCGGGGCGTCGTCTCCTACGAGCAGTACTTC
CDR3: CASSFRGVVSYEQYF

J: TRBJ2-5
V: TRBV10-3
size: -
D: TRBD2
DNA: TGTGCCATCAGTCTAGCGGGACGGTCCCAAGAGACCCAGTACTTC
CDR3: CAISLAGRSQETQYF

J: TRBJ1-2
V: TRBV10-2
size: -
D: -
DNA: TGCGCCAAAGACACGGAAAGCTATGGCTACACCTTC
CDR3: CAKDTESYGYTF

J: TRBJ1-1
V: TRBV7-2
size: -
D: -
DNA: TGTGCCAGCAGCGCCGACAGAACCTTGAACACTGAAGCTTTCTTT
CDR3: CASSADRTLNTEAFF

J: TRBJ1-4
V: TRBV9
size: -
D: -
DNA: TGTGCCAGCAGCGTAGAATGTACGGCAGGGTTAAGGGAAAAACTGTTTTTT
CDR3: CASSVECTAGLREKLFF

J: TRBJ2-3
V: TRBV27
size: -
D: -
DNA: TGTGCCAGCAGTTTATCTCGGCGGGGTAGCACAGATACGCAGTATTTT
CDR3: CASSLSRRGSTDTQYF

J: TRBJ1-3
V: TRBV9
size: -
D: -
DNA: TGTGCCAGCAGCTCCTCAGAGAACACCATATATTTT
CDR3: CASSSSENTIYF

J: TRBJ2-1
V: TRBV7-3
size: once
D: TRBD2
DNA: TGTGCCAGCAGCTTAGCGGGAGGGCCTCTTGATGAGCAGTTCTTC
CDR3: CASSLAGGPLDEQFF

J: TRBJ1-5
V: TRBV7-9
size: -
D: -
DNA: TGTGCCAGCAGCTCCTCCGGGACCGGGGTTGAGCCCCAGCATTTT
CDR3: CASSSSGTGVEPQHF

J: TRBJ1-3
V: TRBV5-1
size: -
D: TRBD1
DNA: TGCGCCAGCAGCTTTCATCAGGGGGCCTCTGGAAACACCATATATTTT
CDR3: CASSFHQGASGNTIYF

J: TRBJ1-3
V: TRBV7-9
size: -
D: -
DNA: TGTGCCAGCAGCTTACAACTGGGAAACACCATATATTTT
CDR3: CASSLQLGNTIYF

J: TRBJ2-2
V: TRBV10-1
size: -
D: TRBD1
DNA: TGCGCCAGTTCGCCGGGACAGACTACCCGGGAGCTGTTTTTT
CDR3: CASSPGQTTRELFF

J: TRBJ1-1
V: TRBV5-6
size: -
D: -
DNA: TGTGCCAGCAGCTTCAGTCGGAACACTGAAGCTTTCTTT
CDR3: CASSFSRNTEAFF

J: TRBJ1-5
V: TRBV6-2/TRBV6-3
size: -
D: -
DNA: TGTGCCAGCAGTTACTCGAGATCCCCCCAGCATTTT
CDR3: CASSYSRSPQHF

J: TRBJ2-5
V: TRBV20-1
size: -
D: -
DNA: TGCAGTGCAGGGGCCGAGGAGACCCAGTACTTC
CDR3: CSAGAEETQYF

J: TRBJ1-2
V: TRBV28
size: -
D: TRBD1
DNA: TGTGCCAGCGGGACAGGGAGTAACTATGGCTACACCTTC
CDR3: CASGTGSNYGYTF

J: TRBJ1-5
V: TRBV5-1
size: -
D: TRBD1
DNA: TGCGCCAGCAGCATCTCAGGGGGGCGGAATCAGCCCCAGCATTTT
CDR3: CASSISGGRNQPQHF

J: TRBJ1-3
V: TRBV9
size: -
D: -
DNA: TGTGCCAGCAGCCCCCGTTGGGGGGAAGATGGAAACACCATATATTTT
CDR3: CASSPRWGEDGNTIYF

J: TRBJ2-6
V: TRBV4-3
size: -
D: -
DNA: TGCGCCAGCAGCCAAGACCGTAACGCTGGGGCCAACGTCCTGACTTTC
CDR3: CASSQDRNAGANVLTF